These 2 T cell receptor beta chains share one sample of origin, sequenced in a study of identical twins. TCRdb re-called the 5' RACE reads with MiXCR, one entry per CDR3 protein. This table has about 340,000 distinct CDR3 sequences, over 9% appearing once. These data are also associated with another study on yellow fever vaccine responses in identical twins.

The sequenced material came from CD8+ T cells sorted from blood. Source of these receptors: a woman younger than 35 in good health.

In its sample, this clonotype was seen a few times. The chain combines TRBV7-3 with TRBJ2-1; 8 positions match TRBD2. Germline assignment: CDR1 SGHTA and CDR2 FQGTGA. CDR3 length: 15 amino acids. V trimming: 0 bases; J trimming: 6 bases; junction bases outside the gene matches: 4. Here the CDR3 reads CASSLTLAELNEQFF. CDR3 in DNA: TGTGCCAGCAGCTTAACACTAGCGGAGCTCAATGAGCAGTTCTTC.

This clonotype was recorded at least ten times. The rearrangement links TRBV4-2 to TRBJ2-1; TRBD2 aligns across 9 bases. The germline V gene has CDR1 LGHNA and CDR2 YNFKEQ. Trimming took 4 bases from V and 8 from J; bases not matched to a gene: 12. The CDR3 is 16 amino acids. CDR3 residues: CASSLLGREGDYEQFF. The DNA for the CDR3 is TGTGCCAGCAGCCTCCTGGGGCGGGAGGGTGACTATGAGCAGTTCTTC.